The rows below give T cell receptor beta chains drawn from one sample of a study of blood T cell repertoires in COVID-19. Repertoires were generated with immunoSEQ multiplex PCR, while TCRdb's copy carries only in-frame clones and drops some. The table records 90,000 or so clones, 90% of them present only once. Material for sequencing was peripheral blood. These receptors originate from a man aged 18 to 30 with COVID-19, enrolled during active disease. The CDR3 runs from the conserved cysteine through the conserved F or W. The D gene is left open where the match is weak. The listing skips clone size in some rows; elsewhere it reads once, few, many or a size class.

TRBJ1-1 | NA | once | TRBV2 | CASSVSLVSEAFF | TGTGCCAGCAGCGTTTCATTAGTCTCTGAAGCTTTCTTT
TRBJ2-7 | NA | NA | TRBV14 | CASSQVARVGEQYF | TGTGCCAGCAGCCAAGTTGCCAGGGTGGGCGAGCAGTACTTC
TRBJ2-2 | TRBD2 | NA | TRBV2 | CASSQREGLTGELFF | TGTGCCAGCAGTCAGCGGGAGGGCCTCACCGGGGAGCTGTTTTTT
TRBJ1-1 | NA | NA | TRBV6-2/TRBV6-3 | CASSPSVLSGVNTEAFF | TGTGCCAGCAGTCCCTCCGTTCTTTCGGGGGTGAACACTGAAGCTTTCTTT
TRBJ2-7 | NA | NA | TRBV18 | CASSPQAGVYEQYF | TGTGCCAGCTCACCTCAGGCAGGGGTGTACGAGCAGTACTTC
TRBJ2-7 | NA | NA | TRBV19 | CASSNGGGNEQYF | TGTGCCAGTAGCAATGGTGGGGGGAACGAGCAGTACTTC
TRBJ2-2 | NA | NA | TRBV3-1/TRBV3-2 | CASSSTLGNTGELFF | TGTGCCAGCAGCTCCACCCTAGGGAACACCGGGGAGCTGTTTTTT
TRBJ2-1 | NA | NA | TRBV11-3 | CASSLDFSGEEQFF | TGTGCCAGCAGCTTAGATTTTTCAGGGGAAGAGCAGTTCTTC
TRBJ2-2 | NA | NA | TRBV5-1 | CASSQTTNTGELFF | TGCGCCAGCAGCCAGACTACGAACACCGGGGAGCTGTTTTTT
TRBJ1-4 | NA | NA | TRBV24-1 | CATSDLLSNGDWAEKLLF | TGTGCCACCAGTGATTTGCTCAGTAATGGCGATTGGGCTGAAAAACTGCTTTTT
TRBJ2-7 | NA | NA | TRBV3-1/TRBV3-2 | CASSQDLAGSSYEQYF | TGTGCCAGCAGCCAGGACCTGGCCGGGAGTTCCTACGAGCAGTACTTC
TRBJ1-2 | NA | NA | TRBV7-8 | CASSQQGFHGYTF | TGTGCCAGCAGCCAACAGGGTTTTCATGGCTACACCTTC
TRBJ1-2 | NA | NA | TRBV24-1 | CATSDWQGRGYTF | TGTGCCACCAGTGATTGGCAGGGGAGAGGCTACACCTTC
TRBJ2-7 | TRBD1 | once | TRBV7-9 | CASSLKGTGSYEQYF | TGTGCCAGCAGCTTAAAAGGGACAGGGTCCTACGAGCAGTACTTC
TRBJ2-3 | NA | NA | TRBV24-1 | CATSDARLTDTQYF | TGTGCCACCAGTGATGCCCGACTTACAGATACGCAGTATTTT
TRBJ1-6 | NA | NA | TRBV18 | CASSPPTDNSPLHF | TGTGCCAGCTCACCCCCGACAGACAATTCACCCCTCCACTTT
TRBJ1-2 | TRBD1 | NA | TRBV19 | CASSIQGGMRDYGYTF | TGTGCCAGTAGTATCCAAGGGGGCATGCGAGACTATGGCTACACCTTC
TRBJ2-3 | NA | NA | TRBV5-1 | CASSLDRPALITDTQYF | TGCGCCAGCAGCTTGGACAGGCCTGCTTTGATCACAGATACGCAGTATTTT
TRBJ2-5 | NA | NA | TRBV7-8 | CASSSGEETQYF | TGTGCCAGCAGCTCAGGCGAGGAGACCCAGTACTTC
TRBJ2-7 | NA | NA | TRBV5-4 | CASSLRVGGEQYF | TGTGCCAGCAGCTTGCGGGTAGGGGGCGAGCAGTACTTC
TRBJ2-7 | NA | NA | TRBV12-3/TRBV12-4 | CASSLGGNEQYF | TGTGCCAGCAGCCTAGGAGGGAACGAGCAGTACTTC
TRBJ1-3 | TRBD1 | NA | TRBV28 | CASSLYRGSGNTIYF | TGTGCCAGCAGTTTATACAGGGGCTCTGGAAACACCATATATTTT
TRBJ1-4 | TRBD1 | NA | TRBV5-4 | CASSSRDRDEKLLF | TGTGCCAGCAGCTCTCGGGACAGGGATGAAAAACTGCTTTTT
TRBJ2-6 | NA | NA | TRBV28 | CASSSPGLASHSGANVLTF | TGTGCCAGCAGTTCGCCGGGACTCGCTTCCCACTCTGGGGCCAACGTCCTGACTTTC
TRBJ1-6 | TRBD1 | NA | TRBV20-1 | CSASPSGGLNSPLHF | TGCAGTGCTAGTCCTTCAGGGGGCTTAAATTCACCCCTCCACTTT
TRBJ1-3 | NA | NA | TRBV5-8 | CASTRLNGVSGNTIYF | TGTGCCAGCACCCGGCTAAACGGGGTTTCTGGAAACACCATATATTTT
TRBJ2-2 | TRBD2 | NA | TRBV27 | CASSGGRAGAGELFF | TGTGCCAGCAGTGGCGGGAGGGCGGGCGCCGGGGAGCTGTTTTTT
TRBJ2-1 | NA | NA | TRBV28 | CASSLLTAYNEQFF | TGTGCCAGCAGTTTACTGACAGCGTACAATGAGCAGTTCTTC
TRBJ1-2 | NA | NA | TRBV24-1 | CATSPGFYDYGYTF | TGTGCCACCAGCCCAGGGTTTTACGACTATGGCTACACCTTC
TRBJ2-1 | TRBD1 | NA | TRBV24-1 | CATSDTGTAYNEQFF | TGTGCCACCAGTGATACCGGGACAGCTTACAATGAGCAGTTCTTC
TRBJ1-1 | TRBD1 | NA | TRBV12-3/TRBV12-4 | CASNPTGVTEAFF | TGTGCCAGCAACCCTACAGGGGTCACTGAAGCTTTCTTT
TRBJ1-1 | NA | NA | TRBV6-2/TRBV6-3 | CASSYFGDTEAFF | TGTGCCAGCAGTTATTTCGGGGACACTGAAGCTTTCTTT
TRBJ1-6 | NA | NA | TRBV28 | CASSFGVGRPDSPLHF | TGTGCCAGCAGTTTTGGTGTCGGGAGACCAGATTCACCCCTCCACTTT
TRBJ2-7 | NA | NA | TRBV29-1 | CSVGGGGAYEQYF | TGCAGCGTTGGGGGTGGAGGGGCCTACGAGCAGTACTTC
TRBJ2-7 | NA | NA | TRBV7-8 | CASSQGGEYEQYF | TGTGCCAGCAGCCAAGGGGGGGAGTACGAGCAGTACTTC
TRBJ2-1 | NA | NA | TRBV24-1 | CATSEPGSYNEQFF | TGTGCCACCAGTGAGCCAGGGTCCTACAATGAGCAGTTCTTC
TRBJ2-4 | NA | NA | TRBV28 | CASSLPWGVDYLNIQYF | TGTGCCAGCAGTTTGCCCTGGGGAGTAGATTATCTAAACATTCAGTACTTC
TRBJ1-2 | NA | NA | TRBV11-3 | CAHTGSGYTF | TGTGCACACACGGGAAGTGGCTACACCTTC
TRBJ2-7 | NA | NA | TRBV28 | CASSSASSIEQYF | TGTGCCAGCAGTTCAGCATCTAGTATTGAGCAGTACTTC
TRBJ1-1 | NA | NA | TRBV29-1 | CSVSGTLNTEAFF | TGCAGCGTTTCCGGGACACTGAACACTGAAGCTTTCTTT
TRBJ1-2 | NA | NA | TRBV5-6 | CASSFAVGGYTF | TGTGCCAGCAGCTTCGCGGTAGGAGGCTACACCTTC
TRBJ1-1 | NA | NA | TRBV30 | CAWSTYRNTEAFF | TGTGCCTGGAGTACCTATAGGAACACTGAAGCTTTCTTT
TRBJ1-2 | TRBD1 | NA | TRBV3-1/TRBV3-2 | CASSLTTGQLNYGYTF | TGTGCCAGCAGCCTGACAACGGGACAGTTGAACTATGGCTACACCTTC
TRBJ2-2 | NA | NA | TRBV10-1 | CATPGLVEGFPPGGELFF | TGCGCCACCCCCGGATTAGTCGAGGGATTCCCCCCGGGCGGGGAGCTGTTTTTT
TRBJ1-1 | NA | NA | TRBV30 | CAWEIGVGVPNTEAFF | TGTGCCTGGGAAATTGGGGTCGGGGTCCCGAACACTGAAGCTTTCTTT
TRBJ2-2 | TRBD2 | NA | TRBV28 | CASTPGLAGGQGTGELFF | TGTGCCAGCACCCCCGGACTAGCGGGAGGGCAGGGCACCGGGGAGCTGTTTTTT
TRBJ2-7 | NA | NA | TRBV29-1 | CSVGQIASNEQYF | TGCAGCGTTGGGCAGATCGCTTCCAACGAGCAGTACTTC
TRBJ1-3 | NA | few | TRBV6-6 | CASSVGGGNTIYF | TGTGCCAGCTCGGTGGGGGGAGGAAACACCATATATTTT